This T cell receptor (beta chain) was identified in a study of T cells in Graves' hyperthyroidism and ophthalmopathy. This clonotype was detected a few times. The TCR beta CDR3 regions underwent amplification using RNA transcripts as the source. The HTBI set primed first-round TCR CDR3 RT-PCR. TCRdb independently ran MiXCR on the multiplex PCR reads; one entry per CDR3 protein. Among about 840,000 distinct CDR3 sequences, roughly 40% were seen once, and the ten largest hold approximately 10%. Exclusion of patients followed from uncontrolled infection, other autoimmune disease, pregnancy or lactation. Diagnostic assessment was based on clinical symptoms, serum thyroxine and TRAb, thyroid ultrasound and orbital computed tomography. The V gene's germline CDR1 is SGHNT and CDR2 YENEEA. This CDR3 has 14 residues. V lost 0 bases and J 1 base, leaving 6 bases between the germline ends.

Sequencing used blood. This chain links TRBV11-3 with TRBJ2-5, with D perhaps matching TRBD1 (5 bases). This clonotype was sampled from a man aged 18 to 29 with Graves' hyperthyroidism. In DNA, the CDR3 is TGTGCCAGCAGCTTAGAAACAGGCCAAGAGACCCAGTACTTC. It yields the protein CASSLETGQETQYF.